This T cell receptor (beta chain) was captured by sequencing in a study of T cell responses to AZD1222 COVID-19 vaccine. Findings of the study overall: Clonal diversity may have been underestimated, and the donors were mostly white British, with more females than males. Recipients of two AZD1222 doses showed rising Spike-specific TCR breadth and depth.

Libraries were prepared by immunoSEQ multiplex PCR; TCRdb keeps only in-frame clonotypes and omits some of them. The sample lists some 100,000 clones, about nine tenths occurring once. With regard to this clone: The antigen is unknown.

Germline loops: CDR1 SGHAT, CDR2 FQNNGV. Trimming removed 1 base at V and 1 base at J, with 9 bases between. CDR3 length: 15 amino acids. This TCR came from an adult in good health. The chain is built from TRBV11-2 and TRBJ2-3; D not resolved. Sequenced here: peripheral blood, sampled on day 0 of AZD1222 vaccination. CDR3: CASSLGSARTDTQYF. CDR3 coding DNA: TGTGCCAGCAGCTTAGGCTCAGCCCGCACAGATACGCAGTATTTT. Together with reference TRBV11-2 and TRBJ2-3, the CDR3 gives the full variable domain: EAGVAQSPRYKIIEKRQSVAFWCNPISGHATLYWYQQILGQGPKLLIQFQNNGVVDDSQLPKDRFSAERLKGVDSTLKIQPAKLEDSAVYLCASSLGSARTDTQYFGPGTRLTVL.